The 28 T cell receptor beta chains presented below share a single source sample, sequenced in a study of blood T cell repertoires in COVID-19. Produced via immunoSEQ multiplex PCR; TCRdb's table is partial and in-frame only. This table has some 240,000 clones, approximately 85% appearing once. The sample consisted of peripheral blood. Receptors were obtained from a woman aged 70-85 years with COVID-19, enrolled during active disease.

This clone occurred once. The V gene is TRBV6-5, the J gene TRBJ1-2; D not resolved. CDR1 and CDR2 from the germline V gene are MNHEY and SVGAGI. V was trimmed by 4 bases and J by 5 bases, leaving 17 bases between them. This CDR3 contains 15 residues. The CDR3 DNA is TGTGCCAGCAGTTCTGGAAGGCCCGCGAGGTATGGCTACACCTTC. It codes for CASSSGRPARYGYTF.

V usage is TRBV6-5 and J usage is TRBJ1-6, with no clear D. The germline V and J ends were trimmed by 6 bases and 9 bases, with 12 bases remaining between them. Looked up from germline, CDR1 is MNHEY and CDR2 is SVGAGI. The CDR3 is made up of 13 amino acids. The CDR3 spells CASRHEWASPLHF. In DNA, the CDR3 is TGTGCCAGCAGACATGAGTGGGCTTCACCCCTCCACTTT.

The table lists this clone with a count of one. In DNA, the CDR3 is TGCGCCAGCAGCTTGGTCAGGGCGGACACTGAAGCTTTCTTT. As protein: CASSLVRADTEAFF. The chain recombines TRBV5-1 with TRBJ1-1; D may be TRBD1 (5 bases). Germline V gene lookup returns CDR1 SGHRS and CDR2 YFSETQ. The CDR3 covers 14 residues. Trimming left V 0 bases short and J 3 bases short, with 9 bases between.

The rearrangement uses TRBV6-5 and TRBJ1-1, with D possibly TRBD1 on 6 matching bases. Germline V gene sequence: CDR1 MNHEY, CDR2 SVGAGI. This CDR3 is built from 14 residues. Trimming left V 7 bases short and J 4 bases short, with 16 bases between. The CDR3 loop reads CASNLQGQSTEAFF. Written as DNA, the CDR3 is TGTGCCAGCAACCTACAGGGTCAGAGCACTGAAGCTTTCTTT.

This clone was seen once. This chain links TRBV19 with TRBJ1-2; D perhaps matches TRBD1 (5 bases). Germline V gene data show CDR1 as LNHDA and CDR2 as SQIVND (reference sequence). The CDR3 consists of 13 residues. Trimming took off 4 bases at V and 5 bases at J, with 11 bases between the two ends. CDR3 in DNA: TGTGCCAGTAGTAACCTGGACAATTATGGCTACACCTTC. Residues: CASSNLDNYGYTF.

This clone was seen a few times. The chain combines TRBV2 with TRBJ2-7; TRBD1 aligns across 11 bases. Germline CDR1 SNHLY, CDR2 FYNNEI. V dropped 5 bases and J dropped 0; count of bases not matched to a gene: 3. This CDR3 contains 15 residues. The CDR3 loop is CASSSGQGGSYEQYF. The CDR3 DNA is TGTGCCAGCAGTTCGGGACAGGGGGGCTCCTACGAGCAGTACTTC.

This sequence joins TRBV7-2 and TRBJ2-5; D uncertain. Germline CDR1 reads SGHTA; CDR2 reads FQGNSA. The CDR3 is 15 residues long. The germline V and J ends were trimmed by 3 bases and 5 bases, with 16 bases remaining between them. The CDR3 DNA reads TGTGCCAGCAGCTTTTATGGCATTGGCTGGGAGACCCAGTACTTC. It encodes CASSFYGIGWETQYF.

For this clone: One junction end disagrees with the germline gene, perhaps due to a read error. The V and J genes are TRBV7-7 and TRBJ2-5; 8 nucleotides align to TRBD1. The CDR3 sequence is 14 residues long. CDR1 and CDR2 (germline): SSHAT, FNYEAQ (reference sequence). CDR3 in amino acids: CASSLNRGQETQYF. The CDR3 coding sequence is TGTGCTAGCAGCTTAAACAGGGGGCAAGAGACCCAGTACTTC.

About this clone itself: An end of the junction does not agree with germline; a read error may underlie this. This chain connects TRBV19 to TRBJ2-6; perhaps TRBD1 as D (6 bases). The CDR3 sequence is 17 residues long. The germline V gene encodes CDR1 LNHDA and CDR2 SQIVND (reference sequence). The CDR3 DNA is TGTGCCAGTAATATACCGACAGGATACTCTGGGGCCAACGTCCTGACTTTC. Residues: CASNIPTGYSGANVLTF. Drawing the rest from reference TRBV19 and TRBJ2-6, the complete variable domain is DGGITQSPKYLFRKEGQNVTLSCEQNLNHDAMYWYRQDPGQGLRLIYYSQIVNDFQKGDIAEGYSVSREKKESFPLTVTSAQKNPTAFYLCASNIPTGYSGANVLTFGAGSRLTVL.

V usage is TRBV18 and J usage is TRBJ2-1, with D possibly being TRBD1 (6 bases). CDR1 and CDR2 from the germline V gene are KGHSH and LQKENI. Trimming pared 6 bases from V and 8 bases from J, leaving 23 bases between. This CDR3 has 16 amino acids. CDR3 protein: CASSVPQGVGFYEQFF. DNA for the CDR3: TGTGCCAGCTCGGTCCCACAGGGAGTGGGGTTCTATGAGCAGTTCTTC.

The chain joins TRBV19 to TRBJ1-1, with TRBD1 matching 7 bases. The germline V gene has CDR1 LNHDA and CDR2 SQIVND (reference sequence). This CDR3 region has 13 residues. Trimming removed 6 bases from V and 1 base from J; junction bases left unmatched: 2. The CDR3 DNA sequence: TGTGCCAGTAGAGGGACAGCGAACACTGAAGCTTTCTTT. Protein product: CASRGTANTEAFF.

J is TRBJ1-2 and V is TRBV18; possibly TRBD1 for D (6 bases). With 3 bases removed from V and 4 bases from J, the gap between germline ends came to 12 bases. CDR3 length: 14 residues. Germline CDR1 is KGHSH and CDR2 is LQKENI. The CDR3 here is CASSPRQEFYGYTF. The CDR3 bases are TGTGCCAGCTCACCGCGACAGGAATTCTATGGCTACACCTTC.

The genes are TRBV24-1 and TRBJ2-1; 8 bases fit TRBD2. The germline gives CDR1 KGHDR, CDR2 SFDVKD. With 4 bases clipped from V and 0 bases from J, the junction kept 4 bases outside the gene matches. The CDR3 runs 16 residues. CDR3: CATSEEAGVSYNEQFF. CDR3 DNA sequence: TGTGCCACCAGTGAAGAAGCGGGAGTCTCCTACAATGAGCAGTTCTTC.

V usage is TRBV20-1 and J usage is TRBJ2-7; D might be TRBD2 (6 bases). This CDR3 is 11 amino acids long. The germline V gene has CDR1 DFQATT and CDR2 SNEGSKA (reference sequence). Between the trimmed V and J ends, which lost 6 bases and 2 bases, there was a span of 8 bases. The CDR3 region has the DNA TGCAGTGCGGGGAGGACCTACGAGCAGTACTTC. Its protein is CSAGRTYEQYF.

This chain joins TRBV18 and TRBJ1-5; maybe TRBD1 (5 bases). The CDR3 is 17 amino acids. Germline CDR1 KGHSH, CDR2 LQKENI. V was trimmed by 2 bases and J by 2 bases, leaving 16 bases between them. This CDR3 is CASSPSVGGGGNQPQHF. In DNA, the CDR3 is TGTGCCAGCTCACCATCGGTCGGGGGTGGGGGCAATCAGCCCCAGCATTTT. Full variable domain (missing parts from reference TRBV18 and TRBJ1-5): NAGVMQNPRHLVRRRGQEARLRCSPMKGHSHVYWYRQLPEEGLKFMVYLQKENIIDESGMPKERFSAEFPKEGPSILRIQQVVRGDSAAYFCASSPSVGGGGNQPQHFGDGTRLSIL.

The chain recombines TRBV7-2 with TRBJ2-1; D is possibly TRBD1 (5 bases). The CDR3 has 12 residues. CDR1 and CDR2 (germline): SGHTA, FQGNSA. Trimming stripped 4 bases from V and 7 bases from J, with 8 bases between. CDR3 DNA sequence: TGTGCCAGCAGCTCCCCAGGGAATGAGCAGTTCTTC. The encoded protein is CASSSPGNEQFF.

This chain joins TRBV19 and TRBJ2-7; 8 bases fit TRBD1. The CDR3 sequence is 12 residues long. Trimming at V came to 8 bases and at J to 7 bases, leaving 7 bases not matched to a gene. CDR1 is LNHDA, CDR2 SQIVND, per germline (reference sequence). As DNA, the CDR3 is TGTGCCAGTGCTGGACAGGGCGGTGAGCAGTACTTC. It yields the protein CASAGQGGEQYF.

V gene TRBV5-1 combines with J gene TRBJ1-1; 7 bases agree with TRBD1. CDR1 and CDR2 (germline): SGHRS, YFSETQ. The CDR3 is 14 amino acids. The trim removed 1 base at V and 4 bases at J, leaving 4 bases unmatched. Here the CDR3 DNA reads TGCGCCAGCAGCTTGTGGGACAGCAGCACTGAAGCTTTCTTT. It yields the protein CASSLWDSSTEAFF.

The J gene is TRBJ2-7, the V gene TRBV7-2, with TRBD1 as a possible D gene (5 bases). The CDR3 runs to 13 residues. Germline lookup yields CDR1 SGHTA and CDR2 FQGNSA. Trimming took 3 bases from V and 5 from J, leaving 11 bases between them. For the CDR3, the DNA is TGTGCCAGCAGCTTGCAGGGATACGACGAGCAGTACTTC. This translates into CASSLQGYDEQYF. Looking up the rest from reference TRBV7-2 and TRBJ2-7 gives the full variable domain: GAGVSQSPSNKVTEKGKDVELRCDPISGHTALYWYRQSLGQGLEFLIYFQGNSAPDKSGLPSDRFSAERTGGSVSTLTIQRTQQEDSAVYLCASSLQGYDEQYFGPGTRLTVT.

Concerning this clone: One junction end does not reproduce the germline sequence, and a read error may be involved. The chain joins TRBV7-7 to TRBJ2-3, with D tentatively TRBD2 (6 bases). The CDR3 length is 13 residues. The germline gives CDR1 SSHAT, CDR2 FNYEAQ (reference sequence). CDR3 sequence reads: CASSFGGTDTQYF. The CDR3 DNA reads as TGTGCTAGCAGCTTTGGGGGGACAGATACGCAGTATTTT.

The chain employs TRBV18 and TRBJ1-6; D is unclear. Germline V gene sequence: CDR1 KGHSH, CDR2 LQKENI. The length of the CDR3 is 15 residues. The ends were cut back, 5 bases at V and 7 bases at J, with 15 bases in the middle. CDR3 residues: CASSSTRAPNSPLHF. Here the CDR3 DNA reads TGTGCCAGCTCAAGTACGAGGGCCCCCAATTCACCCCTCCACTTT.

This clone appeared a single time. The chain uses TRBV6-5 and TRBJ1-4, with TRBD1 identical over 8 bases. Germline V CDR1 and CDR2: MNHEY, SVGAGI. Germline trimming cut 5 bases from V and 8 bases from J; bases unmatched to any gene: 10. CDR3 length equals 15 residues. The DNA of the CDR3 is TGTGCCAGCAGTACCCGGACAGGGAGGAGGGAAAAACTGTTTTTT. Translated: CASSTRTGRREKLFF.

CDR3 loop: CASSPPGGAELFF. For the CDR3, the DNA is TGTGCCAGCTCACCACCGGGGGGGGCCGAACTGTTTTTT. The genes are TRBV18 and TRBJ1-4; possible D gene TRBD1, 6 bases. Germline V gene data show CDR1 as KGHSH and CDR2 as LQKENI. This CDR3 spans 13 amino acids. V lost 0 bases and J 12 bases, leaving 11 bases between the germline ends.

This rearrangement joins TRBV19 to TRBJ2-2, with D tentatively TRBD2 (6 bases). The CDR3 consists of 16 residues. CDR1 and CDR2 from the germline V gene are LNHDA and SQIVND (reference sequence). Trimming shortened V by 5 bases and J by 2 bases, and 15 bases separated the two germline ends. The CDR3 region has the DNA TGTGCCAGTAGTCCCCCCGGCGGGATTAACACCGGGGAGCTGTTTTTT. Protein product: CASSPPGGINTGELFF.

This chain joins TRBV12-3 or TRBV12-4 and TRBJ2-3; 8 bases fit TRBD1. With 6 bases clipped from V and 10 bases from J, the junction kept 3 bases outside the gene matches. This CDR3 spans 11 amino acids. The CDR3 region is CASSGTGAQYF. DNA for the CDR3: TGTGCCAGCAGCGGGACAGGAGCGCAGTATTTT.

This clone turned up a few times. The genes are TRBV13 and TRBJ1-1; D gene unclear. CDR1 PRHDT and CDR2 FYEKMQ come from the germline V gene (reference sequence). The length of the CDR3 is 15 residues. V shed 5 bases and J shed 0 bases, with 13 bases lying between them. The CDR3 loop is CASSRGGPMNTEAFF. In DNA, the CDR3 is TGTGCCAGCAGCCGGGGAGGGCCGATGAACACTGAAGCTTTCTTT. Filled out from reference TRBV13 and TRBJ1-1, the complete variable domain reads AAGVIQSPRHLIKEKRETATLKCYPIPRHDTVYWYQQGPGQDPQFLISFYEKMQSDKGSIPDRFSAQQFSDYHSELNMSSLELGDSALYFCASSRGGPMNTEAFFGQGTRLTVV.

The chain couples TRBV7-2 to TRBJ1-2, with D perhaps matching TRBD1 (6 bases). V dropped 1 base and J dropped 8 bases, with 20 bases sitting between them. There are 16 residues in the CDR3. From germline, CDR1 is SGHTA and CDR2 FQGNSA. CDR3 loop: CASSLGYSGGRKGYTF. The CDR3 bases are TGTGCCAGCAGCTTAGGTTATTCGGGGGGGCGCAAAGGCTACACCTTC.

This rearrangement joins TRBV29-1 to TRBJ2-3; TRBD2 agrees at 8 bases. Germline V gives CDR1 SQVTM, CDR2 ANQGSEA. Trimming at V came to 4 bases and at J to 4 bases, leaving 4 bases not matched to a gene. The CDR3 totals 13 residues. The CDR3 DNA reads as TGCAGCGTTGGGCTAGCGGGCCCAGATACGCAGTATTTT. Its translation: CSVGLAGPDTQYF.